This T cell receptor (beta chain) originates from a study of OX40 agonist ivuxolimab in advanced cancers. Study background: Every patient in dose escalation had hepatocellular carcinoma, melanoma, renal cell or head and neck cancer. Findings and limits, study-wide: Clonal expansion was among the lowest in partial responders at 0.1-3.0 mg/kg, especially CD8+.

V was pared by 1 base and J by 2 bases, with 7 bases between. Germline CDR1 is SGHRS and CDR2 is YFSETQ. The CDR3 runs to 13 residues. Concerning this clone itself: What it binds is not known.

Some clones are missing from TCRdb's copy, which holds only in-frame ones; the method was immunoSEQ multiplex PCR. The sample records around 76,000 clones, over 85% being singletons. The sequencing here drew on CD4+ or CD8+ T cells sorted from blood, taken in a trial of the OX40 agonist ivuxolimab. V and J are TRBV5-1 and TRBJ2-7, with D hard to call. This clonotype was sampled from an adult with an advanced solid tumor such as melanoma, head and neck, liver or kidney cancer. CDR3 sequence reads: CASSLRVTYEQYF. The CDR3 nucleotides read TGCGCCAGCAGCTTGCGGGTAACCTACGAGCAGTACTTC.